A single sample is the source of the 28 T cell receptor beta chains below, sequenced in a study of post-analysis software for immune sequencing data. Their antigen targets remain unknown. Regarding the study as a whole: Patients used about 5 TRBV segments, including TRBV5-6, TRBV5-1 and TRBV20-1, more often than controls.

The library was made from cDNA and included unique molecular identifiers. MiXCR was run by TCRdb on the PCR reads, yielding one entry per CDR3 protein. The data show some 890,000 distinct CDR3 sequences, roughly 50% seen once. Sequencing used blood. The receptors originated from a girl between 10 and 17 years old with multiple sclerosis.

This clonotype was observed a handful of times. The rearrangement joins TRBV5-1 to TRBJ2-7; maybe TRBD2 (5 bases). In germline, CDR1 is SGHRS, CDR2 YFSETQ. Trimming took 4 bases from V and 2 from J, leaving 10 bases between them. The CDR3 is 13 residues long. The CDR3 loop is CASSTERTYEQYF. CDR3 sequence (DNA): TGCGCCAGCAGCACAGAGCGGACCTACGAGCAGTACTTC.

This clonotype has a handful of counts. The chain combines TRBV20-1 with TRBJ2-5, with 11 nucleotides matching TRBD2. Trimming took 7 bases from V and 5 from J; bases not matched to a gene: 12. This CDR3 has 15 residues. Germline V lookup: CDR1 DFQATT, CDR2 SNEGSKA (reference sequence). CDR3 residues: CSGLGGLAGGETQYF. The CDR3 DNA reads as TGCAGTGGACTAGGAGGGCTAGCGGGGGGTGAGACCCAGTACTTC.

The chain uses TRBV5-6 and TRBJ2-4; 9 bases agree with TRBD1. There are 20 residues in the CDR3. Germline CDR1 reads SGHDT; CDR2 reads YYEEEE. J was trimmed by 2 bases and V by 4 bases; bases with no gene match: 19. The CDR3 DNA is TGTGCCAGCAGCAAACAGGGGGCCCCTTTAGAGACCTTGACCAAAAACATTCAGTACTTC. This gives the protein CASSKQGAPLETLTKNIQYF. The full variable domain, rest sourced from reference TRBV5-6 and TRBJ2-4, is DAGVTQSPTHLIKTRGQQVTLRCSPKSGHDTVSWYQQALGQGPQFIFQYYEEEERQRGNFPDRFSGHQFPNYSSELNVNALLLGDSALYLCASSKQGAPLETLTKNIQYFGAGTRLSVL.

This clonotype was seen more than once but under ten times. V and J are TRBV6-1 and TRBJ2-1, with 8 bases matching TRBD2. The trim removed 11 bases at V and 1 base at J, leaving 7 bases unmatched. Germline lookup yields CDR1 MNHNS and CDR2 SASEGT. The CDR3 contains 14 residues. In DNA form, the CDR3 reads TGTGCCTCTAAGGCGGGGGGATCCTACAATGAGCAGTTCTTC. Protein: CASKAGGSYNEQFF.

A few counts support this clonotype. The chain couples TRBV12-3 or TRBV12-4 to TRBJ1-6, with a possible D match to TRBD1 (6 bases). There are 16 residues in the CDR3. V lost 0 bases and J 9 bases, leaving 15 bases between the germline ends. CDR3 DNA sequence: TGTGCCAGCAGTTTAGCGGGCCCGAGGGGGATTTCACCCCTCCACTTT. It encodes CASSLAGPRGISPLHF.

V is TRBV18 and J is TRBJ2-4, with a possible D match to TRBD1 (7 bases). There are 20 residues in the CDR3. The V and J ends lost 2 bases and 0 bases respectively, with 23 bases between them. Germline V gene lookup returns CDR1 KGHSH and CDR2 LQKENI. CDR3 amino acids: CASSPILQNYRGLAKNIQYF. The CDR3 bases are TGTGCCAGCTCACCAATCTTACAAAACTACAGGGGACTAGCCAAAAACATTCAGTACTTC.

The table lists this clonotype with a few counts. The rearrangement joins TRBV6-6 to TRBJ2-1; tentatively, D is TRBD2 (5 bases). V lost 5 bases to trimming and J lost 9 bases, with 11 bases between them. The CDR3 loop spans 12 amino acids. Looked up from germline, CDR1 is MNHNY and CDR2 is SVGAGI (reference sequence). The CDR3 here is CASSPLAAEQFF. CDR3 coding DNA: TGTGCCAGCAGTCCCCTAGCTGCTGAGCAGTTCTTC.

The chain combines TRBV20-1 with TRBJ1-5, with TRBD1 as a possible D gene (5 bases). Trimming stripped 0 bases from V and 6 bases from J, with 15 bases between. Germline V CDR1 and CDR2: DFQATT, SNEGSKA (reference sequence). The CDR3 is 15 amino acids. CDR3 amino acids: CSARDPRVTSQPQHF. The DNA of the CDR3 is TGCAGTGCTAGAGATCCCAGGGTGACGAGTCAGCCCCAGCATTTT.

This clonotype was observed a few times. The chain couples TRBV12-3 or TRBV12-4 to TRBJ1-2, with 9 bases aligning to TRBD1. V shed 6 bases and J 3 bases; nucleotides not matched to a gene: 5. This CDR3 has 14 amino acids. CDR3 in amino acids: CASSGQGLDYGYTF. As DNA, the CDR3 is TGTGCCAGCAGCGGACAGGGGCTCGACTATGGCTACACCTTC.

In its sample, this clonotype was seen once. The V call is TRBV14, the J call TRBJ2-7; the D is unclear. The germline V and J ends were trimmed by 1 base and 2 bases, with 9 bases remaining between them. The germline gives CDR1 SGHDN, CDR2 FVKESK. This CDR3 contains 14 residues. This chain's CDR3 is CASSQVSGAYEQYF. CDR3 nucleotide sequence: TGTGCCAGCAGCCAAGTCTCTGGGGCCTACGAGCAGTACTTC.

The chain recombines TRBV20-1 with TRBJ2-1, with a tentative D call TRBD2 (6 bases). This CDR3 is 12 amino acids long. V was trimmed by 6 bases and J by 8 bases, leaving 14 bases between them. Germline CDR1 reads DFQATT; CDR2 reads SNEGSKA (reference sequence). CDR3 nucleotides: TGCAGTGCAGGACGGGAGCTCGATGAGCAGTTCTTC. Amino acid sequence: CSAGRELDEQFF.

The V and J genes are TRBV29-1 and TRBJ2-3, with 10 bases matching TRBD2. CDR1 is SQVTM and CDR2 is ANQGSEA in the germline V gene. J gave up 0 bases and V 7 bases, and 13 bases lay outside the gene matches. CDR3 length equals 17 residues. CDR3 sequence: CSAKGGLASTSTDTQYF. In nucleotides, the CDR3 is TGCAGCGCCAAGGGGGGACTAGCGTCTACTAGCACAGATACGCAGTATTTT.

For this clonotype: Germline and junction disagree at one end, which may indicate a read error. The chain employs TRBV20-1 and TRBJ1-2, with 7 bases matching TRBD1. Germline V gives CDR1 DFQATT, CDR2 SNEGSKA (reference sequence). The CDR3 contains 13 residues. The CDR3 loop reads CSARLQGNYGHTF. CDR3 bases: TGCAGTGCTAGATTACAGGGGAACTATGGCCACACCTTC.

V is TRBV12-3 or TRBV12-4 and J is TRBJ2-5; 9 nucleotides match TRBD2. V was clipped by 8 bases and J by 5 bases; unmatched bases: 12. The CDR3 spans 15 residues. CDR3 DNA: TGTGCCAGCCTCCGGCCGCGGGGGGGCCATGAGACCCAGTACTTC. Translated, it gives CASLRPRGGHETQYF.

The CDR3 nucleotides read TGCAGCACTCTGGCAGGTCGGACTGAAGCTTTCTTT. Its protein is CSTLAGRTEAFF. This chain connects TRBV29-1 to TRBJ1-1; D is undetermined. There are 12 residues in the CDR3. V dropped 8 bases and J dropped 5 bases, with 15 bases sitting between them. Germline CDR1 and CDR2: SQVTM and ANQGSEA.

CDR3 DNA: TGTGCCAGCAGTTTTGAGACCCCCTGGGACAATGAGCAGTTCTTC. Residues: CASSFETPWDNEQFF. The rearrangement uses TRBV27 and TRBJ2-1; the D is unclear. The germline V and J ends were trimmed by 3 bases and 5 bases, with 14 bases remaining between them. The CDR3 covers 15 residues. Germline V gives CDR1 MNHEY, CDR2 SMNVEV (reference sequence).

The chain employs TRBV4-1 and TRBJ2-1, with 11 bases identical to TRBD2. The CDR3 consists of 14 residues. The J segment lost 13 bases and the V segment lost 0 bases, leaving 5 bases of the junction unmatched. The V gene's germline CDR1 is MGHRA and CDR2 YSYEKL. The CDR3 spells CASSQDSGRADQFF. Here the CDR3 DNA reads TGCGCCAGCAGCCAAGATAGCGGGAGGGCCGATCAGTTCTTC.

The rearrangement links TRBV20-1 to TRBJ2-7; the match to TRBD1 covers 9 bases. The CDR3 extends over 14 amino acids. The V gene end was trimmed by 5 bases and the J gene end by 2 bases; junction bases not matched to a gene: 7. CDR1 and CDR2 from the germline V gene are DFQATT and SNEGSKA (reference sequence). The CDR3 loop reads CSAGTGRRPYEQYF. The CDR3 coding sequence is TGCAGTGCTGGGACAGGGAGAAGGCCCTACGAGCAGTACTTC.

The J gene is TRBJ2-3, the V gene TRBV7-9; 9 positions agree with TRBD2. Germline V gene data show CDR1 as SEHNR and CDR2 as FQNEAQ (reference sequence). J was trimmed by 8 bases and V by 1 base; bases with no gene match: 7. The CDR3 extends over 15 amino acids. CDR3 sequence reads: CASSLEGGGAPTQYF. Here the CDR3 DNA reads TGTGCCAGCAGCTTAGAGGGCGGGGGGGCCCCTACGCAGTATTTT.

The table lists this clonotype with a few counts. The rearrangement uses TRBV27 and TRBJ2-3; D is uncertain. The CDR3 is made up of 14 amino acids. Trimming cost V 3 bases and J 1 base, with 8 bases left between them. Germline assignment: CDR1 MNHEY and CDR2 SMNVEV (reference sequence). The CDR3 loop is CASSFIGRTDTQYF. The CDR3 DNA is TGTGCCAGCAGTTTCATAGGTCGCACAGATACGCAGTATTTT.

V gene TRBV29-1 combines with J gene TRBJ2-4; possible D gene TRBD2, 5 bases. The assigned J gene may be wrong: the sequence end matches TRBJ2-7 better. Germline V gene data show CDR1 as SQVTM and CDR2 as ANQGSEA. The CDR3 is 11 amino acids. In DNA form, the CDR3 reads TGCAGCGGGGCCTCGGGGAACGAGCAGTACTTC. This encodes CSGASGNEQYF.

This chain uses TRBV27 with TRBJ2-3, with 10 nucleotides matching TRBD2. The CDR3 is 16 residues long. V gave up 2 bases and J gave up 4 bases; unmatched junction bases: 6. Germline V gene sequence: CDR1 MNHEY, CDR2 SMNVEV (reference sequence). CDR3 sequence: CASSLVAGGTSDTQYF. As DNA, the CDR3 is TGTGCCAGCAGTTTAGTAGCGGGAGGAACCTCAGATACGCAGTATTTT.

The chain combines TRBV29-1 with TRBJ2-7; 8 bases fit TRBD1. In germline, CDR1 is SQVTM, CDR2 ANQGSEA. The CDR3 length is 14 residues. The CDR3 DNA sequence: TGCCGCGCCGTGACCGGGACAGGAGCCTACGAGCAGTACTTC. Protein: CRAVTGTGAYEQYF.

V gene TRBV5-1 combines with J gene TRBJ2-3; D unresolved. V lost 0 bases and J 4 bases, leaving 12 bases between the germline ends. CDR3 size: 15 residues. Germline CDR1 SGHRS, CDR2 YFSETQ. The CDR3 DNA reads TGCGCCAGCAGCTTGGCCCGGCTTCTCGCAGATACGCAGTATTTT. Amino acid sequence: CASSLARLLADTQYF.

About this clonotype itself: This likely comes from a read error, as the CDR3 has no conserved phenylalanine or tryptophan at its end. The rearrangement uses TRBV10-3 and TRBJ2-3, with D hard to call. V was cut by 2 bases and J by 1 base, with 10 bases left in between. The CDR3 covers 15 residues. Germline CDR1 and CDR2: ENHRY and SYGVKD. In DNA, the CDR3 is TGTGCCATCAGTGAGCTCGCTGGAGGCACAGATACGCAGTATTTG. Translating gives CAISELAGGTDTQYL.

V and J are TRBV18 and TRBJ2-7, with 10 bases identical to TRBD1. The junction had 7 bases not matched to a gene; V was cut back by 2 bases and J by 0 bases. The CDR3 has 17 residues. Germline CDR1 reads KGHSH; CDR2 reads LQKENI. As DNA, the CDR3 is TGTGCCAGCTCACCAGTAATCGGACAGGGGGGCTCCTACGAGCAGTACTTC. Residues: CASSPVIGQGGSYEQYF.

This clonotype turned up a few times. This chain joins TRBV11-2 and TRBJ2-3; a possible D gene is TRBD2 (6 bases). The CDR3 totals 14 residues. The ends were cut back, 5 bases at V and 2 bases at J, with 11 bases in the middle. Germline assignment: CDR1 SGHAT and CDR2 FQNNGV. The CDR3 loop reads CASSPLAPTDTQYF. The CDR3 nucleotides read TGTGCCAGCAGCCCACTAGCCCCCACAGATACGCAGTATTTT.

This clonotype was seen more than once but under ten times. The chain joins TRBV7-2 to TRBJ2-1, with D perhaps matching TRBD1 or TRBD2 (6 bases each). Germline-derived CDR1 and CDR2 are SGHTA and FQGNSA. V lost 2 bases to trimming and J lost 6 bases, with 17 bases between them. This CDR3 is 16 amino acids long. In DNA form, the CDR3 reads TGTGCCAGCAGCTTACACCCCGGGGGCAACGGCAATGAGCAGTTCTTC. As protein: CASSLHPGGNGNEQFF.